These T cell receptor beta chains were read from a single sample in a study of T cells in Graves' hyperthyroidism and ophthalmopathy. TCRdb itself ran the multiplex PCR reads through MiXCR, one entry per CDR3 protein. The profile shows approximately 700,000 distinct CDR3 sequences, roughly 15% of them singletons. Source material: blood. The receptors here all came from a man younger than 35 with Graves' hyperthyroidism. Both conserved end residues are part of each CDR3. The order of the fields is D gene, CDR3 length, J gene, clone size, V gene, CDR3 protein, CDR3 DNA. A D gene is named only where the DNA matches it firmly. The listing skips clone size in some rows; elsewhere it reads once, few, many or a size class.

NA,12,TRBJ2-7,many,TRBV27,CASSSFDFEQYF,TGTGCCAGCAGTTCCTTCGACTTCGAGCAGTACTTC
NA,13,TRBJ1-1,few,TRBV28,CAILGGGIAEAFF,TGTGCCATCCTCGGTGGGGGGATAGCTGAAGCTTTCTTT
NA,15,TRBJ1-5,few,TRBV20-1,CSALDSPLSNQPQHF,TGCAGTGCTCTGGACAGCCCTCTTAGCAATCAGCCCCAGCATTTT
TRBD2,23,TRBJ2-1,NA,TRBV24-1,CATSDLPAGAGGPYPLRYNEQFF,TGTGCCACCAGTGATTTACCCGCCGGGGCGGGAGGGCCCTACCCACTACGCTACAATGAGCAGTTCTTC
TRBD1,14,TRBJ1-2,NA,TRBV5-4,CASSAQGAHYGYTF,TGTGCCAGCAGCGCACAGGGGGCTCACTATGGCTACACCTTC
NA,15,TRBJ2-6,NA,TRBV19,CASSMDYSGANVLTF,TGTGCCAGTAGTATGGACTACTCTGGGGCCAACGTCCTGACTTTC
NA,13,TRBJ1-1,few,TRBV20-1,CSASRQWDTEAFF,TGCAGTGCTAGTAGGCAATGGGACACTGAAGCTTTCTTT
NA,15,TRBJ2-3,many,TRBV28,CASSSEWGGTDTQYF,TGTGCCAGCAGTTCAGAATGGGGGGGCACAGATACGCAGTATTTT
NA,16,TRBJ2-7,many,TRBV7-2,CASSPNPGGPNYEQYF,TGTGCCAGCAGCCCCAATCCCGGGGGGCCGAACTACGAGCAGTACTTC
NA,12,TRBJ2-2,NA,TRBV6-1,CASIGISGELFF,TGTGCCAGCATAGGGATATCCGGGGAGCTGTTTTTT
NA,14,TRBJ2-7,few,TRBV2,CASIESRSSYEQYF,TGTGCCAGCATCGAGAGCAGGAGCTCCTACGAGCAGTACTTC
NA,13,TRBJ1-5,many,TRBV2,CASSEIRNQPQHF,TGTGCCAGCAGTGAGATCCGCAATCAGCCCCAGCATTTT
NA,15,TRBJ2-2,many,TRBV18,CASSPTPSAPGELFF,TGTGCCAGCTCACCCACACCTAGCGCCCCCGGGGAGCTGTTTTTT
TRBD2,16,TRBJ2-2,few,TRBV6-1,CASARLTGGGTGELFF,TGTGCCAGCGCTCGGTTGACGGGAGGTGGCACCGGGGAGCTGTTTTTT
NA,12,TRBJ1-1,NA,TRBV20-1,CSAKHGRTEAFF,TGCAGTGCTAAACACGGGCGGACTGAAGCTTTCTTT
NA,11,TRBJ2-3,many,TRBV2,CASRIANTQYF,TGTGCCAGCAGAATCGCAAATACGCAGTATTTT
TRBD1,16,TRBJ2-1,many,TRBV9,CASSVRDRGIYNEQFF,TGTGCCAGCAGCGTCCGGGACAGGGGTATCTACAATGAGCAGTTCTTC
TRBD2,15,TRBJ2-1,many,TRBV6-1,CASSYRSSGRHEQFF,TGTGCCAGCAGTTATAGGTCTAGCGGGAGGCACGAGCAGTTCTTC
NA,14,TRBJ2-5,many,TRBV20-1,CSAPKDGTAGALYF,TGCAGTGCCCCAAAGGACGGGACCGCGGGGGCTTTGTACTTC
NA,13,TRBJ2-1,many,TRBV7-9,CASSFPSGQPQFF,TGTGCCAGCAGCTTCCCTTCCGGACAGCCGCAGTTCTTC
NA,14,TRBJ1-3,NA,TRBV6-1,CASSGGGSGNTIYF,TGTGCCAGCAGTGGGGGGGGATCTGGAAACACCATATATTTT
NA,13,TRBJ1-2,NA,TRBV7-2,CASSLYGAYGYTF,TGTGCCAGCAGCTTATACGGGGCCTATGGCTACACCTTC
NA,13,TRBJ2-6,NA,TRBV27,CASTFSGANVLTF,TGTGCCAGCACTTTTTCTGGGGCCAACGTCCTGACTTTC
NA,15,TRBJ2-7,NA,TRBV3-1,CASSQGFYSSCEQYF,TGTGCCAGCAGCCAAGGCTTCTACTCCTCCTGCGAGCAGTACTTC
NA,15,TRBJ1-2,many,TRBV28,CASRDPFGGSGGYTF,TGTGCCAGCAGGGATCCATTCGGGGGCTCGGGTGGCTACACCTTC
NA,14,TRBJ1-2,NA,TRBV12-3/TRBV12-4,CASSKTGANYGYTF,TGTGCCAGCAGTAAGACAGGAGCTAACTATGGCTACACCTTC
TRBD2,15,TRBJ2-2,NA,TRBV30,CAWISGRRVAGELFF,TGTGCCTGGATCAGCGGGAGGAGAGTGGCCGGGGAGCTGTTTTTT
TRBD2,16,TRBJ2-1,NA,TRBV7-8,CASSQIYSGPYNEQFF,TGTGCCAGCAGCCAGATATATAGCGGGCCCTACAATGAGCAGTTCTTC
NA,13,TRBJ2-7,many,TRBV28,CASSFRESYEQYF,TGTGCCAGCAGTTTCCGGGAATCCTACGAGCAGTACTTC
TRBD1,16,TRBJ2-5,NA,TRBV7-9,CASSPVDRSLQETQYF,TGTGCCAGCAGCCCCGTGGACAGGAGTTTACAAGAGACCCAGTACTTC
NA,12,TRBJ2-2,many,TRBV11-1,CASSPYTGELFF,TGTGCCAGCAGCCCGTACACCGGGGAGCTGTTTTTT
NA,13,TRBJ1-1,many,TRBV11-2,CASSLTAGSEAFF,TGTGCCAGCAGCTTAACGGCAGGGTCTGAAGCTTTCTTT
TRBD1,15,TRBJ1-2,NA,TRBV7-9,CASSPLDRGQVGYTF,TGTGCCAGCAGCCCATTGGACAGGGGGCAGGTTGGCTACACCTTC
NA,12,TRBJ1-2,many,TRBV12-3/TRBV12-4,CASSFGNYGYTF,TGTGCCAGCAGTTTCGGGAACTATGGCTACACCTTC
NA,13,TRBJ2-7,NA,TRBV5-1,CASSSPGANEQYF,TGCGCCAGCAGCTCCCCGGGGGCAAACGAGCAGTACTTC
NA,13,TRBJ2-7,NA,TRBV5-1,CASSWGADYEQYF,TGCGCCAGCAGCTGGGGTGCGGACTACGAGCAGTACTTC
TRBD1,14,TRBJ2-5,many,TRBV27,CASSSRTGQETQYF,TGTGCCAGCAGCTCGAGGACAGGCCAAGAGACCCAGTACTTC
TRBD1,16,TRBJ2-5,NA,TRBV7-9,CASSFSDRAIEETQYF,TGTGCCAGCAGCTTCTCGGACAGGGCGATCGAAGAGACCCAGTACTTC
TRBD1,14,TRBJ1-1,NA,TRBV12-3/TRBV12-4,CASIGQGLNTEAFF,TGTGCCAGCATCGGACAGGGGCTGAACACTGAAGCTTTCTTT
NA,13,TRBJ1-1,many,TRBV28,CASSYVGGTEAFF,TGTGCCAGCAGTTACGTGGGGGGCACTGAAGCTTTCTTT
TRBD2,19,TRBJ2-4,many,TRBV28,CASSSPGLAGGGAKNIQYF,TGTGCCAGCAGTTCACCGGGACTAGCGGGAGGGGGAGCCAAAAACATTCAGTACTTC
NA,13,TRBJ2-5,many,TRBV12-3/TRBV12-4,CASCQRLQETQYF,TGTGCCAGCTGTCAGCGGTTACAAGAGACCCAGTACTTC
NA,13,TRBJ1-4,many,TRBV2,CASRTRGREKLFF,TGTGCCAGCAGGACGCGGGGCAGGGAAAAACTGTTTTTT